The T cell receptor (beta chain) under discussion was sequenced for a study of blood T cells in healthy people across ages. The CDR3 has 15 residues. Germline V CDR1 and CDR2: DFQATT, SNEGSKA (reference sequence). V was clipped by 6 bases and J by 2 bases; unmatched bases: 5. A second PCR of about 7 to 11 cycles used a sample-barcoded 5' primer and a J-beta primer mix. TCRdb re-called the 5' RACE reads with MiXCR, one entry per CDR3 protein. The sample holds about 570,000 distinct CDR3 sequences, about 25% seen once. As regards this clonotype: Its target is unknown.

General study points: Greater diversity and more naive CD4+ cells were seen in long-lived donors than in aged donors. Researchers judged that diversity estimates from one million T cells fell short of true values.

This sample also belongs to another study, concerning T cells of mothers and their children.

The origin of this receptor is a boy aged 2 to 9 in good health. Sequences were obtained from blood. The chain couples TRBV20-1 to TRBJ2-1; 12 nucleotides match TRBD2. CDR3 coding DNA: TGCAGTGCGCCACCTAGCGGGGGGGCCTACAATGAGCAGTTCTTC. This encodes CSAPPSGGAYNEQFF.